The T cell receptor beta chain under discussion was sequenced for a study of T cells in Graves' hyperthyroidism and ophthalmopathy. To note about this clonotype: Its specificity is unknown.

In germline, CDR1 is MNHNS, CDR2 SASEGT. Trimming pared 7 bases from V and 1 base from J, leaving 11 bases between. This CDR3 contains 13 residues. Points from the study as a whole: Among thyroid clonotypes expanded above 0.001, most also appeared in blood. Ophthalmopathy cases were set apart from stable hyperthyroidism by a 13 V-J model.

TCR beta CDR3 region amplification was performed from RNA transcripts. RT-PCR in the first round (using the HTBI primer set) targeted the TCR CDR3. TCRdb reprocessed the multiplex PCR reads with MiXCR, giving one entry per CDR3 protein. This repertoire shows under 300,000 distinct CDR3 sequences, 22% found once; its top ten account for around 64%. The gene calls are TRBV6-1 and TRBJ2-7, with D uncertain. The TCR comes from a man younger than 45 with Graves' ophthalmopathy. The sample was blood. CDR3 amino acids: CASTLYRSYEQYF. For the CDR3, the DNA is TGTGCCAGCACCCTATACCGTTCCTACGAGCAGTACTTC.